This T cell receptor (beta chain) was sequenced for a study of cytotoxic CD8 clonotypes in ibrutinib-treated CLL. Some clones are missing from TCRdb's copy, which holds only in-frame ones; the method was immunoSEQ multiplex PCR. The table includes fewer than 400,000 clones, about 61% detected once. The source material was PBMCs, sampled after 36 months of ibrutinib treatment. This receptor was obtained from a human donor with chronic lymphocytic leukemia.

This CDR3 reads CASSSHGQGGYEQYF. CDR3 sequence (DNA): TGTGCCAGCAGCTCCCACGGACAGGGTGGCTACGAGCAGTACTTC. The V gene is TRBV28, the J gene TRBJ2-7; 8 bases are shared with TRBD1. V was pared by 6 bases and J by 3 bases, with 10 bases of the junction left unmatched. The germline V gene encodes CDR1 MDHEN and CDR2 SYDVKM. The CDR3 runs 15 residues.